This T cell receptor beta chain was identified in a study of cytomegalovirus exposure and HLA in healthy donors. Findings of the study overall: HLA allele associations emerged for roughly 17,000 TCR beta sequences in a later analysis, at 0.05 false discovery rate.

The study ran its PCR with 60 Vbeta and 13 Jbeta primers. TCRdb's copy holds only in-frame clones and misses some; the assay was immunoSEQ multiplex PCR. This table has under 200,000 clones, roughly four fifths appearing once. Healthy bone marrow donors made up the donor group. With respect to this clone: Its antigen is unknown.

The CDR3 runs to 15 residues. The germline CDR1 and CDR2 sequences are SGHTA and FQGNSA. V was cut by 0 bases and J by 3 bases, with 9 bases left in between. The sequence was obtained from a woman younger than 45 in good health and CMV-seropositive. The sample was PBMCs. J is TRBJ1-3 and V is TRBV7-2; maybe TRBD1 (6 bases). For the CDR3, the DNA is TGTGCCAGCAGCTTAGCGGGGGCGTTTGGAAACACCATATATTTT. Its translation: CASSLAGAFGNTIYF.